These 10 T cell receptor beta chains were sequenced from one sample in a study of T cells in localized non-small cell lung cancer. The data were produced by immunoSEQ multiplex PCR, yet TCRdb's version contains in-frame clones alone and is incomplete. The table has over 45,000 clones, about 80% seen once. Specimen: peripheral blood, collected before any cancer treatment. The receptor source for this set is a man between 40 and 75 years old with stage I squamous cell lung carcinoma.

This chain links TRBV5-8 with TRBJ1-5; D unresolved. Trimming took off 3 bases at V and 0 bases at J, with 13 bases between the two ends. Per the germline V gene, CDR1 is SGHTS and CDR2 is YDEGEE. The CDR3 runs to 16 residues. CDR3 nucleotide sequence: TGTGCCAGCAGCTACCGGATGGCGGCTAGCAATCAGCCCCAGCATTTT. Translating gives CASSYRMAASNQPQHF.

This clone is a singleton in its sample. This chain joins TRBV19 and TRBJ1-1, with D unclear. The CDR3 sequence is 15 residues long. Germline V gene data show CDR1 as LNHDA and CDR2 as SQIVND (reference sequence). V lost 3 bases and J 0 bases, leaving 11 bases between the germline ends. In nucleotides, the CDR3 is TGTGCCAGTAGTATTTCCGTCAGGTTGAACACTGAAGCTTTCTTT. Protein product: CASSISVRLNTEAFF.

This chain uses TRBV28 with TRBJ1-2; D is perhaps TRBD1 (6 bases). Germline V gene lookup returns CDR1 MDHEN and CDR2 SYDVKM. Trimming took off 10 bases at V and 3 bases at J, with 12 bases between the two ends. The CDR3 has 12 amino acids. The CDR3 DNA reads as TGTGCCATCGATTCAGGGGACTATGGCTACACCTTC. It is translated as CAIDSGDYGYTF.

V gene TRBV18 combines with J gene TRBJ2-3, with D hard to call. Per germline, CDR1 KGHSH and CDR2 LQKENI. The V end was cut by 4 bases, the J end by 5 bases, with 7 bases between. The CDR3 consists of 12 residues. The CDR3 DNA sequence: TGTGCCAGCTCACTAGGTGAAGATACGCAGTATTTT. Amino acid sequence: CASSLGEDTQYF.

The CDR3 is CASSESAGVQETQYF. DNA for the CDR3: TGTGCCAGCAGTGAGTCAGCAGGGGTGCAAGAGACCCAGTACTTC. This sequence joins TRBV2 and TRBJ2-5, with D tentatively TRBD1 (6 bases). Germline CDR1 reads SNHLY; CDR2 reads FYNNEI. Trimming shortened V by 3 bases and J by 2 bases, and 13 bases separated the two germline ends. CDR3 length: 15 amino acids.

CDR3 protein: CASSQVSLGLGETQYF. CDR3 in DNA: TGTGCCAGCAGCCAAGTTAGTTTGGGACTAGGGGAGACCCAGTACTTC. The chain recombines TRBV4-2 with TRBJ2-5, with 8 bases identical to TRBD2. The CDR3 covers 16 residues. In germline, CDR1 is LGHNA, CDR2 YNFKEQ. The V and J ends lost 1 base and 5 bases, in that order; junction bases with no gene match: 9.

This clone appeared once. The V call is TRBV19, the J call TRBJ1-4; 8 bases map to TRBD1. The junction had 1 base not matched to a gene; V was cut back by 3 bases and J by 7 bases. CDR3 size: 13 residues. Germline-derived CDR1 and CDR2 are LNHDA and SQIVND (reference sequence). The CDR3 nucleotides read TGTGCCAGTAGTATCGACAGGGGTGAAAAACTGTTTTTT. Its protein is CASSIDRGEKLFF.

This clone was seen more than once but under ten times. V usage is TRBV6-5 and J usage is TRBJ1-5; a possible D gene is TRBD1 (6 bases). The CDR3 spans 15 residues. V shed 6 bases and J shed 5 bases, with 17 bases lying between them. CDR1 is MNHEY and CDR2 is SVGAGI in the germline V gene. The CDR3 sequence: CASSLGHPGDQPQHF. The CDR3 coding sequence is TGTGCCAGCAGCCTGGGACATCCGGGGGATCAGCCCCAGCATTTT.

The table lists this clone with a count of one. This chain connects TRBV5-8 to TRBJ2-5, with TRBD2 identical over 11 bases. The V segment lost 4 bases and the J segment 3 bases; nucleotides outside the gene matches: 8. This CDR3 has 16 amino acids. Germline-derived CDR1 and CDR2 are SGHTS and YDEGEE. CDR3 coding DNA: TGTGCCAGCAGCACTAGCGGGGGCCAAAAAAAAGAGACCCAGTACTTC. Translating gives CASSTSGGQKKETQYF.

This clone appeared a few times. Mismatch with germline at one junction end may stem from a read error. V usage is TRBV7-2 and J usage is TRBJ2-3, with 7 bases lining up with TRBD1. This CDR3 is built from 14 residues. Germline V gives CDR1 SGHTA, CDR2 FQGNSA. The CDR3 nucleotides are TGTGCCAGCAACTTAGACAGGGGCACAGATACGCAGTATTTT. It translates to CASNLDRGTDTQYF.